This TCR beta chain was retrieved from a study of graft-versus-host responses after intestinal transplantation. About the research overall: Among the recipients, all got anti-thymocyte globulin induction and then tacrolimus and steroids for roughly three years.

The data were produced by immunoSEQ multiplex PCR, yet TCRdb's version contains in-frame clones alone and is incomplete. The sample includes about 14,000 clones, 35% seen only once; the top ten take about 2.3%. General study points: The study found high graft-versus-host to host-versus-graft clonal ratios in allografts of patients with graft-donor T cell macrochimerism. There were GvH clones found in recipient marrow, and some of them appeared first in ileum or blood.

Per germline, CDR1 GTSNPN and CDR2 SVGIG (reference sequence). The CDR3 length is 13 residues. The germline V and J ends were trimmed by 4 bases and 0 bases, with 9 bases remaining between them. Irradiated, violet-dye-labeled stimulator cells, around 200,000 in number, were plated with around 200,000 CFSE-labeled responder cells. Once the reaction had ended, proliferating CFSE-low CD3+CD4+ and CD3+CD8+ responders were sorted. This receptor was identified in a human patient who received an intestinal transplant. The sample was alloreactive CD8+ T cells from a mixed lymphocyte reaction culture, taken before intestinal transplant. The subset denotes: CFSE-low proliferating T cells sorted from roughly 6-day pre-transplant mixed lymphocyte reaction (GvH or HvG direction). J is TRBJ1-1 and V is TRBV30, with D uncertain. The CDR3 nucleotides are TGTGCCTGGATTAGGGAGGTGAACACTGAAGCTTTCTTT. Translation gives CAWIREVNTEAFF. Supplemented by reference TRBV30 and TRBJ1-1, the full variable domain reads SQTIHQWPATLVQPVGSPLSLECTVEGTSNPNLYWYRQAAGRGLQLLFYSVGIGQISSEVPQNLSASRPQDRQFILSSKKLLLSDSGFYLCAWIREVNTEAFFGQGTRLTVV.